Only a few counts were recorded for the clone carrying this T cell receptor (beta chain). What it binds is not known. This record comes from a study of T cell repertoires in cytomegalovirus infection. Study details: Used in the study were CMV epitopes, some recently identified and HLA-C-restricted, others well-studied and HLA-B-restricted.

Study results and limitations: The ex vivo response showed dominance by HLA-C-restricted CMV-specific TCR beta clonotypes. Identification of carriers of CMV plus the relevant HLA was achieved through cumulative public TCR beta family frequency.

Germline values: CDR1 SGHNT, CDR2 YENEEA. The CDR3 has 13 amino acids. Unmatched junction bases numbered 4, after V lost 5 bases and J lost 3 bases. TCRdb processed the reads anew with MiXCR; each CDR3 protein has one entry. The sample lists approximately 120,000 distinct CDR3 sequences; around 28% were seen once. This specimen consisted of CD8+ T cells from cultured PBMCs, obtained from culture after CMV antigen stimulation. This sequence was found in a human donor in good health (CMV status not recorded). Some clones in this sample may be carry-over from other donors' samples. This chain uses TRBV11-3 with TRBJ2-7, with 7 positions matching TRBD1. The CDR3 nucleotides are TGTGCCAGCAGCAAGGGACAGAACTACGAGCAGTACTTC. It specifies CASSKGQNYEQYF.